This T cell receptor beta chain appears in the sequencing data of a study of T cell clonotyping in hematopoietic cell transplantation. At the level of the study: Recipients' pretransplant samples followed cytoreduction. Regarding the study as a whole: Broader posttransplant TCR repertoire diversity was predicted by graft donor and pretransplant recipient Inverse Simpson Index values. After transplant, recipient diversity fell while pathologically expanded clonotypes grew through day 180. Few recipient clonotypes overlapped donors; over 97% were de novo at given depth.

A word on this clone: Its target is unknown.

Time point here: recipient sample about 28 days before transplant, after cytoreduction. Produced via immunoSEQ multiplex PCR; TCRdb's table is partial and in-frame only. Here the sample spans about 76,000 clones, roughly 95% being singletons. The clonotype comes from a woman in her 50s with acute myeloid leukemia. Some clones in this sample may be carry-over from other donors' samples. The sample was peripheral blood mononuclear cells, taken before stem cell transplant.

The CDR3 region has the DNA TGTGCCAGCAGACCCGGCAGGGAGGGCTATGGCTACACCTTC. Residues: CASRPGREGYGYTF. The chain links TRBV6-5 to TRBJ1-2; D possibly corresponds to TRBD1 (5 bases). The CDR3 has 14 residues. V was trimmed by 6 bases and J by 4 bases, leaving 15 bases between them. Germline-derived CDR1 and CDR2 are MNHEY and SVGAGI.